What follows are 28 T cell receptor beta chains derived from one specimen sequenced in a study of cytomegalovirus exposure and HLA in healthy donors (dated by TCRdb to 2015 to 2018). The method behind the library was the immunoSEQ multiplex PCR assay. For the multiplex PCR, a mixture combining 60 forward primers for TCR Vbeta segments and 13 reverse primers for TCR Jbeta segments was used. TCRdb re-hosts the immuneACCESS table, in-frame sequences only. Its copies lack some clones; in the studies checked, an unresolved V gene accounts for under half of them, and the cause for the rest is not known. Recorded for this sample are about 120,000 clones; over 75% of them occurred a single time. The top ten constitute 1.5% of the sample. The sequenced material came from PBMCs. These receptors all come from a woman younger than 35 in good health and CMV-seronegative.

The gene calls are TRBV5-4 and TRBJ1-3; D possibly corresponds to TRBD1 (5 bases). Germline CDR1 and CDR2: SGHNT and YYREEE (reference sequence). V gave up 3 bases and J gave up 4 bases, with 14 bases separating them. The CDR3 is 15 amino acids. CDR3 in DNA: TGTGCCAGCAGCTCGGGGGAATCGGGAGGAAACACCATATATTTT. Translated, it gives CASSSGESGGNTIYF.

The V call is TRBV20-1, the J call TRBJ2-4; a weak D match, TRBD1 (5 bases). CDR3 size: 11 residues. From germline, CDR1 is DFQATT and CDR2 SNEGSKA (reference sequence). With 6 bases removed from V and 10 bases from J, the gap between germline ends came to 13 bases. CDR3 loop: CSAQTAPIQYF. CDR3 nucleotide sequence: TGCAGTGCCCAGACAGCACCTATTCAGTACTTC.

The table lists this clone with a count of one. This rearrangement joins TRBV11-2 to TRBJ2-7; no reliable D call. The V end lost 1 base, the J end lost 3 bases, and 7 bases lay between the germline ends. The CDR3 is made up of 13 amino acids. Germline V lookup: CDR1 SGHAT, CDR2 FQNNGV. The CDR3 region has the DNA TGTGCCAGCAGCTTAGGACCTAGCTACGAGCAGTACTTC. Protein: CASSLGPSYEQYF. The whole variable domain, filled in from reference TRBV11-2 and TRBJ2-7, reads EAGVAQSPRYKIIEKRQSVAFWCNPISGHATLYWYQQILGQGPKLLIQFQNNGVVDDSQLPKDRFSAERLKGVDSTLKIQPAKLEDSAVYLCASSLGPSYEQYFGPGTRLTVT.

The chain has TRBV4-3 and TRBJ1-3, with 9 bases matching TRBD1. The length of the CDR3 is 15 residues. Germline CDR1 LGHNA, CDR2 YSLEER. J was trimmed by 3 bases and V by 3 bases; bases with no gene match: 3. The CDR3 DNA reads TGCGCCAGCAGCCATCTGGACAGGGGTGGAAACACCATATATTTT. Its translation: CASSHLDRGGNTIYF.

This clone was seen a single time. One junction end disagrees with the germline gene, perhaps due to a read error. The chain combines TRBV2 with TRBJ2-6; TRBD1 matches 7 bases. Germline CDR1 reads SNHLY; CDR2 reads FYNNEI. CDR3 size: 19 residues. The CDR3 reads CASSEASGQAISGANGLTF. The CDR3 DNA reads TGTGCCAGCAGTGAAGCCTCTGGACAGGCAATCTCTGGGGCCAACGGCCTGACTTTC.

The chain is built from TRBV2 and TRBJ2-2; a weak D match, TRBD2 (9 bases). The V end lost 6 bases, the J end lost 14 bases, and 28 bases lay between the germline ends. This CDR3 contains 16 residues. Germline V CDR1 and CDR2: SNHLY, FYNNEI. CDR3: CASSLTGVKTSGLLFF. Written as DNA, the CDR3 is TGTGCCAGCAGCCTGACAGGGGTCAAGACTAGCGGTCTCCTGTTTTTT. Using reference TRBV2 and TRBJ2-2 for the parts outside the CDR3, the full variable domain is EPEVTQTPSHQVTQMGQEVILRCVPISNHLYFYWYRQILGQKVEFLVSFYNNEISEKSEIFDDQFSVERPDGSNFTLKIRSTKLEDSAMYFCASSLTGVKTSGLLFFGEGSRLTVL.

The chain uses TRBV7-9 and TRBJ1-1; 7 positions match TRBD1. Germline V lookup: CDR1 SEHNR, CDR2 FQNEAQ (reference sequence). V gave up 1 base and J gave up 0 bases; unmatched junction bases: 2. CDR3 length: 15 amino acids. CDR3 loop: CASSLGGQMNTEAFF. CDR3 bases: TGTGCCAGCAGCTTAGGGGGACAGATGAACACTGAAGCTTTCTTT.

CDR3 region: CASSHPDRAYEQYF. The CDR3 DNA sequence: TGTGCCAGCAGCCACCCGGACAGGGCCTACGAGCAGTACTTC. V is TRBV7-9 and J is TRBJ2-7, with 8 bases aligning to TRBD1. This CDR3 has 14 amino acids. CDR1 is SEHNR and CDR2 is FQNEAQ in the germline V gene (reference sequence). V lost 5 bases to trimming and J lost 2 bases; unmatched junction nucleotides: 5.

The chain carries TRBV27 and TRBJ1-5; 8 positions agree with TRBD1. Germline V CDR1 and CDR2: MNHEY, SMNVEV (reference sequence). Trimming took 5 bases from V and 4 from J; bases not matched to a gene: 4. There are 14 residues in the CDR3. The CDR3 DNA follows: TGTGCCAGCAGTCGTCAGGGGGCGAATCAGCCCCAGCATTTT. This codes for CASSRQGANQPQHF.

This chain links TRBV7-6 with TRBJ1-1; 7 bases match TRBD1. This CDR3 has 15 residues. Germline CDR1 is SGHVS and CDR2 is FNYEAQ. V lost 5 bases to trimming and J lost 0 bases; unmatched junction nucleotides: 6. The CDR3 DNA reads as TGTGCCAGCAGCCCTACAACAGGGGTGAACACTGAAGCTTTCTTT. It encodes CASSPTTGVNTEAFF.

The CDR3: CASRVQPGGGSTEAFF. The CDR3 DNA reads TGTGCCAGCAGGGTCCAACCAGGGGGCGGAAGCACTGAAGCTTTCTTT. This chain connects TRBV28 to TRBJ1-1; the match to TRBD1 covers 8 bases. This CDR3 comprises 16 residues. The J segment lost 4 bases and the V segment lost 6 bases, leaving 13 bases of the junction unmatched. Germline-derived CDR1 and CDR2 are MDHEN and SYDVKM.

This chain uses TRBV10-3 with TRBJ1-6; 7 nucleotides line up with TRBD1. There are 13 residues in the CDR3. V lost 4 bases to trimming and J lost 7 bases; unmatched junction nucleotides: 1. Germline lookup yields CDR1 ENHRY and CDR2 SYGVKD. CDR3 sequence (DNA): TGTGCCATCAGTGGACAGGGAAATTCACCCCTCCACTTT. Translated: CAISGQGNSPLHF.

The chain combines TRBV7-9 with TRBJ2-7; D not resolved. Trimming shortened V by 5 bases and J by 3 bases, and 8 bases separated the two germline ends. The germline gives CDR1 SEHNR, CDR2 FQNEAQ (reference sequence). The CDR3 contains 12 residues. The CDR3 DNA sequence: TGTGCCAGCAGCGGCATCCACTACGAGCAGTACTTC. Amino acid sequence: CASSGIHYEQYF.

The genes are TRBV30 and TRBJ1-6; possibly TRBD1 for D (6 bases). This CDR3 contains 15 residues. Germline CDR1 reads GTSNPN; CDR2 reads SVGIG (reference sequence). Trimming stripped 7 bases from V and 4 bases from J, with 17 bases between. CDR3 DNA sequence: TGTGCCTTAATTAGACAGGCACCTTATAATTCACCCCTCCACTTT. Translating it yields CALIRQAPYNSPLHF.

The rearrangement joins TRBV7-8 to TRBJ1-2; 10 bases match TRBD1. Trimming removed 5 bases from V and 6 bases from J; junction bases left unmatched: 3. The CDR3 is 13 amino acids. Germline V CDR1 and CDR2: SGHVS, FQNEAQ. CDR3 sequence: CASSPDRGNGYTF. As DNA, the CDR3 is TGTGCCAGCAGCCCGGACAGGGGGAATGGCTACACCTTC.

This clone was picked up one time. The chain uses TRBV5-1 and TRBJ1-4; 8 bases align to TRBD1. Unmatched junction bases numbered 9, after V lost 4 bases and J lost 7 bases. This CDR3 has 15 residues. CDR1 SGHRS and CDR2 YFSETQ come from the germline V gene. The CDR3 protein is CASSDTGQGSEKLFF. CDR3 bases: TGCGCCAGCAGCGATACTGGACAGGGAAGTGAAAAACTGTTTTTT.

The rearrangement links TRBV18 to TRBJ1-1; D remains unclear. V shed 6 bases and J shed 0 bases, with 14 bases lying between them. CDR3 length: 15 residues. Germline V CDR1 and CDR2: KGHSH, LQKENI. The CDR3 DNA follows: TGTGCCAGCTCTCAATCATTTTTTGTGAACACTGAAGCTTTCTTT. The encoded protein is CASSQSFFVNTEAFF.

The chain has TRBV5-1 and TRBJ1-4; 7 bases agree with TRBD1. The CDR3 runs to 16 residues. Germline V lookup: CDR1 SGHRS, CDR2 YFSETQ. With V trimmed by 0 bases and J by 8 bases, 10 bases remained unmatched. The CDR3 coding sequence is TGCGCCAGCAGCTTGGCCATCGGGACAGAAGGCGAAAAACTGTTTTTT. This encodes CASSLAIGTEGEKLFF.

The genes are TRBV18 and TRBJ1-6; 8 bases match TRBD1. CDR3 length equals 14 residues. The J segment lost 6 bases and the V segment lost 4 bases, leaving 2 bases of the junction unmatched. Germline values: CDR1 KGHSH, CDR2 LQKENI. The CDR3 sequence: CASSRDRRNSPLHF. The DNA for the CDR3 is TGTGCCAGCTCACGGGACAGGCGTAATTCACCCCTCCACTTT.

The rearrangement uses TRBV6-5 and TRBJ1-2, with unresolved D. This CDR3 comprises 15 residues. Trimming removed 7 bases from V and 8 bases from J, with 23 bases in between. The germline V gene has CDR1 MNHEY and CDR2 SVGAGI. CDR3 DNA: TGTGCCAGCACCACCCTCGCCCTTGGGTCCGGGGGCTACACCTTC. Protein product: CASTTLALGSGGYTF.

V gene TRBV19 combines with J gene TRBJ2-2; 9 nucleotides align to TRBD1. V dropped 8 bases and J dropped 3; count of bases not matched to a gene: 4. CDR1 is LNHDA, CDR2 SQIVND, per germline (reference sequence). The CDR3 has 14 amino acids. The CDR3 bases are TGTGCCAGTGGGCGACAGGGGGACACCGGGGAGCTGTTTTTT. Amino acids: CASGRQGDTGELFF.

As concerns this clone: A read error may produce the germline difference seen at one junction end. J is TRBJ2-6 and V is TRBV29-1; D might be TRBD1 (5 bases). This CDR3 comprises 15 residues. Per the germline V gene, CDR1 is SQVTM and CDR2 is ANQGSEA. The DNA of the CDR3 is TGCAGCGTTGAAGTTGTTAACTCTGGGGCCAACGGCCTGACTTTC. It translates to CSVEVVNSGANGLTF.

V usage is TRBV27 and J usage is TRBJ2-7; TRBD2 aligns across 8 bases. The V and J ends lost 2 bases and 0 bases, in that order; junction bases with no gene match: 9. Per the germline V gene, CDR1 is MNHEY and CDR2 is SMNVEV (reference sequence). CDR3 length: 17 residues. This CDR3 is CASSLGFASGSSYEQYF. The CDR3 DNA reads TGTGCCAGCAGTTTAGGTTTTGCCAGCGGGAGCTCCTACGAGCAGTACTTC.

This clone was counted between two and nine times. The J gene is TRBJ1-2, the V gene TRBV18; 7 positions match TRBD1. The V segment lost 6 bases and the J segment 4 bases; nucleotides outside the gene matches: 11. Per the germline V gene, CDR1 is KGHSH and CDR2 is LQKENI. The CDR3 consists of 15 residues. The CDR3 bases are TGTGCCAGCTCCCCCGGACAGGCTTTAGGCTATGGCTACACCTTC. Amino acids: CASSPGQALGYGYTF. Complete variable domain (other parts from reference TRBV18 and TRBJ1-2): NAGVMQNPRHLVRRRGQEARLRCSPMKGHSHVYWYRQLPEEGLKFMVYLQKENIIDESGMPKERFSAEFPKEGPSILRIQQVVRGDSAAYFCASSPGQALGYGYTFGSGTRLTVV.

CDR3 protein: CASSLGDSSVNTEAFF. The CDR3 region has the DNA TGCGCCAGCAGCTTGGGGGACAGCTCTGTGAACACTGAAGCTTTCTTT. The V call is TRBV5-1, the J call TRBJ1-1; TRBD1 matches 7 bases. This CDR3 is 16 amino acids long. Germline values: CDR1 SGHRS, CDR2 YFSETQ. Trimming removed 0 bases from V and 0 bases from J; junction bases left unmatched: 5.

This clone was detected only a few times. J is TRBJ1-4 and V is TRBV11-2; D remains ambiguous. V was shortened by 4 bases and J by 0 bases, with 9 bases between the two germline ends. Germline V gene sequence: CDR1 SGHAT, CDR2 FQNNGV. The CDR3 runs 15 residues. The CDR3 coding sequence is TGTGCCAGCAGCTCCAAGCTTGCAACTAATGAAAAACTGTTTTTT. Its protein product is CASSSKLATNEKLFF.

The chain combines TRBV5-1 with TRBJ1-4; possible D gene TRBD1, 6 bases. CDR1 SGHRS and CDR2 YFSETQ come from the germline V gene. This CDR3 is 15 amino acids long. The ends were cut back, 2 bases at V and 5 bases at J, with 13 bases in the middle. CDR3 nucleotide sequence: TGCGCCAGCAGCTTCACGACAGGTTCGAATGAAAAACTGTTTTTT. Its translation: CASSFTTGSNEKLFF.

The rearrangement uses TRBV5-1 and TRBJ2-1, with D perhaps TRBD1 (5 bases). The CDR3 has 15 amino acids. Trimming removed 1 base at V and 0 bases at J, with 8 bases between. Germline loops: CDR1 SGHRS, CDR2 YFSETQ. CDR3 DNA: TGCGCCAGCAGCTTGAGAGACAGCTCCTACAATGAGCAGTTCTTC. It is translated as CASSLRDSSYNEQFF.